One T cell receptor (beta chain) is described in this entry. The data are from a study of CD8+CD57+ T cells in acquired aplastic anemia. Study summary: Roughly 3 ug was the average amount of DNA from sorted CD4+ and CD8+ cells.

Profiling of TCR beta VDJ combinations and CDR3 sequences used genomic DNA as template. TCRdb used MiXCR to reprocess the reads, holding one entry per CDR3 protein. The sample lists 200,000 to 300,000 distinct CDR3 sequences, 45% to 50% seen once, with about 7.8% in the top ten. Per the germline V gene, CDR1 is MGHRA and CDR2 is YSYEKL. The CDR3 sequence is 16 residues long. Trimming removed 1 base at V and 5 bases at J, with 17 bases between. Patients who underwent sequencing had shown CD8+CD57+ cell expansion by flow cytometry. Every patient presented with severe acquired aplastic anemia. The chain is built from TRBV4-1 and TRBJ1-1; weak D call: TRBD1 (5 bases). The TCR was taken from a human donor with aplastic anemia. The sample was sorted CD4+, CD8+, or CD8+CD57+ T cells (not recorded which) from PBMCs. CDR3 amino acids: CASSQVGRVRGTEAFF. CDR3 in DNA: TGCGCCAGCAGCCAAGTTGGCAGGGTACGGGGTACTGAAGCTTTCTTT.